The 16 T cell receptor beta chains in this list originate from one sample, sequenced in a study of human T cells and chemical hapten exposure. The sample's time point: patch test 2, 6 weeks after DPC sensitization. The treatment was: therapeutic diphenylcyclopropenone sensitization with weekly scalp DPC. One entry per CDR3 protein, called by TCRdb with MiXCR from the RACE reads. This sample has over 65,000 distinct CDR3 sequences; around a tenth occur once, and the top ten carry roughly 1.5%. The source material was whole blood, sampled in connection with sensitization to the hapten diphenylcyclopropenone (DPC). These receptors came from a man between 18 and 35 years old with alopecia areata. Some clones in this sample may be carry-over from other donors' samples.

This clonotype appeared many times. The chain uses TRBV21-1 and TRBJ2-4; TRBD1 was called by the table and not checked on the DNA. TRBV21-1 is annotated as a pseudogene. The CDR3 runs 16 residues. In DNA, the CDR3 is TGTGCCAGAGTTACAGGGAACTCCTCAGCCAAAAACATTCAGTACTTC. The encoded protein is CARVTGNSSAKNIQYF.

The rearrangement joins TRBV13 to TRBJ2-1, with D perhaps assigned TRBD1 or TRBD2 (5 bases each). Trimming shortened V by 5 bases and J by 6 bases, and 17 bases separated the two germline ends. The CDR3 sequence is 15 residues long. Germline lookup yields CDR1 PRHDT and CDR2 FYEKMQ (reference sequence). The CDR3 protein is CASSPRWGFGNEQFF. The CDR3 coding sequence is TGTGCCAGCAGCCCCCGATGGGGGTTTGGCAATGAGCAGTTCTTC.

This chain links TRBV20-1 with TRBJ1-1; D is unclear. Trimming removed 3 bases at V and 11 bases at J, with 10 bases between. Germline CDR1 is DFQATT and CDR2 is SNEGSKA (reference sequence). This CDR3 comprises 10 residues. CDR3 nucleotide sequence: TGCAGTGCTAGCGTTGTTCGGGCTTTCTTT. The encoded protein is CSASVVRAFF.

This clonotype was found many times. The chain combines TRBV6-1 with TRBJ2-7; D remains unclear. CDR3 length equals 11 residues. Between the trimmed V and J ends, which lost 2 bases and 6 bases, there was a span of 5 bases. Germline V gene data show CDR1 as MNHNS and CDR2 as SASEGT. CDR3 in amino acids: CASSELREQYV. CDR3 coding DNA: TGTGCCAGCAGTGAATTACGCGAGCAGTACGTC.

This clonotype was detected a few times. V is TRBV27 and J is TRBJ1-6; D may be TRBD1 (6 bases). This CDR3 spans 16 amino acids. Trimming left V 1 base short and J 7 bases short, with 14 bases between. Germline V gene sequence: CDR1 MNHEY, CDR2 SMNVEV (reference sequence). CDR3 residues: CASSLFGGQENSPLHF. In nucleotides, the CDR3 is TGTGCCAGCAGTTTATTCGGGGGGCAGGAAAATTCACCCCTCCACTTT.

Ten or more counts support this clonotype. This chain joins TRBV18 and TRBJ2-1; TRBD1 matches at 8 bases. V was clipped by 2 bases and J by 7 bases; unmatched bases: 7. CDR1 is KGHSH, CDR2 LQKENI, per germline. CDR3 length equals 15 residues. The CDR3 DNA sequence: TGTGCCAGCTCACCAGCAGCTCAGGGGGCGAATGAGCAGTTCTTC. This gives the protein CASSPAAQGANEQFF. Variable domain in full (rest from reference TRBV18 and TRBJ2-1): NAGVMQNPRHLVRRRGQEARLRCSPMKGHSHVYWYRQLPEEGLKFMVYLQKENIIDESGMPKERFSAEFPKEGPSILRIQQVVRGDSAAYFCASSPAAQGANEQFFGPGTRLTVL.

The rearrangement joins TRBV7-9 to TRBJ2-5; D perhaps matches TRBD1 (5 bases). Trimming left V 5 bases short and J 2 bases short, with 18 bases between. CDR1 is SEHNR, CDR2 FQNEAQ, per germline (reference sequence). The CDR3 sequence is 16 residues long. CDR3 DNA: TGTGCCAGCAGCCCAAGAGTTCAGGGAAGGCAAGAGACCCAGTACTTC. It codes for CASSPRVQGRQETQYF.

Here the CDR3 reads CASSPNSGGGETQYF. The CDR3 nucleotides read TGTGCCAGCAGCCCCAATAGCGGGGGCGGGGAGACCCAGTACTTC. This chain connects TRBV11-2 to TRBJ2-5; 9 positions match TRBD2. From germline, CDR1 is SGHAT and CDR2 FQNNGV. CDR3 length equals 15 residues. The J segment lost 5 bases and the V segment lost 5 bases, leaving 9 bases of the junction unmatched.

The sample holds many counts of this clonotype. The chain employs TRBV7-6 and TRBJ1-1; D ambiguous. Germline V gene data show CDR1 as SGHVS and CDR2 as FNYEAQ. The CDR3 is made up of 14 amino acids. Trimming took 2 bases from V and 1 from J, leaving 8 bases between them. CDR3 protein: CASSLRGRNTEAFF. The CDR3 bases are TGTGCCAGCAGCTTACGAGGGAGGAACACTGAAGCTTTCTTT.

This clonotype was seen only a few times. The gene calls are TRBV7-2 and TRBJ1-1; D uncertain. This CDR3 spans 14 amino acids. The germline V gene has CDR1 SGHTA and CDR2 FQGNSA. V lost 3 bases, J lost 3 bases, and 11 bases lay in between. The CDR3 bases are TGTGCCAGCAGCTTCCGGGCCCTGGACACTGAAGCTTTCTTT. Amino acids: CASSFRALDTEAFF.

This clonotype turned up a few times. The chain couples TRBV29-1 to TRBJ2-1, with TRBD1 matching over 9 bases. With V trimmed by 2 bases and J by 4 bases, 6 bases remained unmatched. The CDR3 spans 15 residues. CDR1 SQVTM and CDR2 ANQGSEA come from the germline V gene. CDR3 DNA sequence: TGCAGCGTTGAACCCCGGGACAGGGCATACAATGAGCAGTTCTTC. It codes for CSVEPRDRAYNEQFF.

V is TRBV7-4 and J is TRBJ2-7; D unresolved. CDR1 is SGHVT, CDR2 SQSDAQ, per germline. There are 12 residues in the CDR3. The germline V and J ends were trimmed by 1 base and 4 bases, with 5 bases remaining between them. The CDR3 sequence: CASSLEYYEQYV. Here the CDR3 DNA reads TGTGCCAGCAGCTTAGAGTATTACGAGCAGTACGTC.

This clonotype came up a few times. This sequence joins TRBV7-8 and TRBJ2-7; D gene ambiguous. There are 14 residues in the CDR3. The germline CDR1 and CDR2 sequences are SGHVS and FQNEAQ. V dropped 1 base and J dropped 2 bases, with 9 bases sitting between them. The chain's CDR3 is CASSLGPRTYEQYF. Written as DNA, the CDR3 is TGTGCCAGCAGCTTAGGGCCCAGGACCTACGAGCAGTACTTC. The full variable domain, in which reference TRBV7-8 and TRBJ2-7 provide the parts outside the CDR3, is GAGVSQSPRYKVAKRGQDVALRCDPISGHVSLFWYQQALGQGPEFLTYFQNEAQLDKSGLPSDRFFAERPEGSVSTLKIQRTQQEDSAVYLCASSLGPRTYEQYFGPGTRLTVT.

This clonotype has more than one count but fewer than ten. The chain links TRBV28 to TRBJ2-1; D call uncertain. The V end lost 5 bases, the J end lost 3 bases, and 8 bases lay between the germline ends. CDR1 is MDHEN, CDR2 SYDVKM, per germline. CDR3 length equals 13 residues. CDR3 bases: TGTGCCAGCAGTGCGGACCTCTACAATGAGCAGTTCTTC. It yields the protein CASSADLYNEQFF.

This clonotype was observed a few times. The J gene is TRBJ1-5, the V gene TRBV6-5; D call uncertain. This CDR3 spans 13 amino acids. V was cut by 1 base and J by 2 bases, with 3 bases left in between. Germline lookup yields CDR1 MNHEY and CDR2 SVGAGI. CDR3 nucleotides: TGTGCCAGCAGTTACTATCGCAATCAGCCCCAGCATTTT. It is translated as CASSYYRNQPQHF.

V gene TRBV7-2 combines with J gene TRBJ1-2; TRBD1 is a possible D gene (5 bases). The CDR3 totals 15 residues. Germline loops: CDR1 SGHTA, CDR2 FQGNSA. V gave up 5 bases and J gave up 8 bases, with 21 bases separating them. The CDR3 DNA reads as TGTGCCAGCAGCGAGCCAGCCGCTGGGGGAAAAGGCTACACCTTC. Its translation is CASSEPAAGGKGYTF.